This TCR beta chain stems from a study of blood T cell repertoires in COVID-19. The wider study: PBMCs, B-cell-depleted T cells, or T cells provided the cDNA or gDNA that made up the material.

The CDR3 loop spans 15 amino acids. Per germline, CDR1 MDHEN and CDR2 SYDVKM. Trimming pared 1 base from V and 2 bases from J, leaving 9 bases between. Here immunoSEQ multiplex PCR was the method, and the copy in TCRdb shows in-frame clones only, minus some. The repertoire has 200,000 to 300,000 clones, 80% to 90% of them found once; the top ten carry 4.2%. This receptor was identified in a man in his 60s with acute or convalescent COVID-19. The sample consisted of peripheral blood. This chain uses TRBV28 with TRBJ1-3; D may be TRBD1 (6 bases). The CDR3 DNA follows: TGTGCCAGCAGTTTATTCAGGGGAGCTGGAAACACCATATATTTT. This sequence encodes CASSLFRGAGNTIYF.